One and the same sample provided the 22 T cell receptor beta chains below, sequenced in a study of Tregs in tolerant kidney transplant recipients. The method was immunoSEQ multiplex PCR; TCRdb's version includes in-frame clones alone and lacks a portion of them. Of some 80,000 clones listed, nearly 98% are singletons. The specimen was CD4+ T cells from blood, collected before the transplant. The receptors derive from a human donor who received a combined kidney and bone marrow transplant.

The V gene is TRBV5-1, the J gene TRBJ1-5; 10 bases map to TRBD1. The CDR3 sequence is 15 residues long. The germline V gene encodes CDR1 SGHRS and CDR2 YFSETQ. Germline trimming cut 4 bases from V and 4 bases from J; bases unmatched to any gene: 5. This CDR3 reads CASSPGQGTNQPQHF. CDR3 in DNA: TGCGCCAGCAGCCCGGGACAGGGGACGAATCAGCCCCAGCATTTT.

This chain joins TRBV5-1 and TRBJ2-7; 7 bases agree with TRBD1. Per germline, CDR1 SGHRS and CDR2 YFSETQ. After removal of 4 bases from V and 1 base from J, the junction contained 5 bases not matched to a gene. The CDR3 contains 14 residues. Here the CDR3 DNA reads TGCGCCAGCAGCCAGGGACAGCCATCCTACGAGCAGTACTTC. It codes for CASSQGQPSYEQYF.

V gene TRBV19 combines with J gene TRBJ1-2; 8 bases align to TRBD1. The CDR3 covers 18 residues. With V trimmed by 6 bases and J by 1 base, 16 bases remained unmatched. Per the germline V gene, CDR1 is LNHDA and CDR2 is SQIVND (reference sequence). DNA for the CDR3: TGTGCCAGTAGCCCTTTAAGACAGGGGCTTGATCTTAACTATGGCTACACCTTC. Residues: CASSPLRQGLDLNYGYTF. Looking up the rest from reference TRBV19 and TRBJ1-2 gives the full variable domain: DGGITQSPKYLFRKEGQNVTLSCEQNLNHDAMYWYRQDPGQGLRLIYYSQIVNDFQKGDIAEGYSVSREKKESFPLTVTSAQKNPTAFYLCASSPLRQGLDLNYGYTFGSGTRLTVV.

The chain uses TRBV7-2 and TRBJ1-2; D may be TRBD1 (5 bases). V was shortened by 5 bases and J by 9 bases, with 16 bases between the two germline ends. The germline V gene encodes CDR1 SGHTA and CDR2 FQGNSA. The CDR3 consists of 13 residues. In nucleotides, the CDR3 is TGTGCCAGCAGCCCGGGGGGGTCAAATAGCTACACCTTC. Protein sequence: CASSPGGSNSYTF.

The chain employs TRBV4-2 and TRBJ1-5, with D tentatively TRBD1 (6 bases). V dropped 1 base and J dropped 3 bases, with 13 bases sitting between them. This CDR3 is 16 amino acids long. CDR1 is LGHNA, CDR2 YNFKEQ, per germline. CDR3 sequence reads: CASSQAQGSYNQPQHF. The CDR3 nucleotides are TGTGCCAGCAGCCAAGCGCAGGGGAGTTACAATCAGCCCCAGCATTTT.

This clone is a singleton in its sample. The chain employs TRBV10-1 and TRBJ1-2; 9 bases map to TRBD1. The V gene end was trimmed by 3 bases and the J gene end by 6 bases; junction bases not matched to a gene: 5. This CDR3 comprises 14 residues. Germline CDR1 is WNHNN and CDR2 is SYGVQD (reference sequence). Written as DNA, the CDR3 is TGCGCCAGCAGTGATAAGGGGACAGGGCATGGCTACACCTTC. This gives the protein CASSDKGTGHGYTF.

The genes are TRBV11-2 and TRBJ2-7; D possibly corresponds to TRBD2 (6 bases). Germline V gene data show CDR1 as SGHAT and CDR2 as FQNNGV. The CDR3 consists of 14 residues. The V end lost 3 bases, the J end lost 4 bases, and 13 bases lay between the germline ends. CDR3 amino acids: CASSFGGKGYEQYF. The DNA for the CDR3 is TGTGCCAGCAGCTTTGGAGGGAAGGGGTACGAGCAGTACTTC.

J is TRBJ2-2 and V is TRBV30; D possibly corresponds to TRBD2 (5 bases). The germline gives CDR1 GTSNPN, CDR2 SVGIG (reference sequence). The CDR3 sequence is 12 residues long. Deletions cut 4 bases from V and 6 bases from J, with 9 bases between. As DNA, the CDR3 is TGTGCCTGGAATCGGGGATCCGGGGAGCTGTTTTTT. Its translation: CAWNRGSGELFF.

The DNA of the CDR3 is TGTGCCAGCAGTGGGAGCAAGAACGAGCAGTACTTC. It yields the protein CASSGSKNEQYF. The V call is TRBV25-1, the J call TRBJ2-7; D unresolved. From germline, CDR1 is MGHDK and CDR2 SYGVNS. The V end was cut by 4 bases, the J end by 5 bases, with 9 bases between. The CDR3 covers 12 residues.

The rearrangement joins TRBV5-1 to TRBJ2-5, with 10 nucleotides matching TRBD2. Germline V CDR1 and CDR2: SGHRS, YFSETQ. CDR3 length: 18 residues. V was clipped by 0 bases and J by 1 base; unmatched bases: 9. The CDR3 sequence is CASSLAFIGLAAQETQYF. Written as DNA, the CDR3 is TGCGCCAGCAGCTTGGCCTTTATAGGACTAGCGGCCCAAGAGACCCAGTACTTC.

The chain joins TRBV5-4 to TRBJ1-4; the D gene is possibly TRBD1 (6 bases). V was clipped by 5 bases and J by 6 bases, with 11 bases between them. CDR3 length: 13 amino acids. Per the germline V gene, CDR1 is SGHNT and CDR2 is YYREEE (reference sequence). The CDR3 reads CASSPGQHEKLFF. The CDR3 region has the DNA TGTGCCAGCAGTCCGGGACAACATGAAAAACTGTTTTTT. Full variable domain (remainder filled in from reference TRBV5-4 and TRBJ1-4): ETGVTQSPTHLIKTRGQQVTLRCSSQSGHNTVSWYQQALGQGPQFIFQYYREEENGRGNFPPRFSGLQFPNYSSELNVNALELDDSALYLCASSPGQHEKLFFGSGTQLSVL.

This chain connects TRBV9 to TRBJ2-5; 7 nucleotides align to TRBD2. Looked up from germline, CDR1 is SGDLS and CDR2 is YYNGEE. The CDR3 length is 17 residues. V lost 3 bases to trimming and J lost 4 bases; unmatched junction nucleotides: 15. The CDR3 DNA reads as TGTGCCAGCAGCGCCCAGGGAGGGTTCGGAGTAGGAGAGACCCAGTACTTC. Amino acids: CASSAQGGFGVGETQYF.

The V and J genes are TRBV18 and TRBJ2-5; TRBD1 matches at 10 bases. The CDR3 length is 14 residues. Germline V gene data show CDR1 as KGHSH and CDR2 as LQKENI. The trim removed 6 bases at V and 2 bases at J, leaving 3 bases unmatched. This chain's CDR3 is CASSPDRGQETQYF. As DNA, the CDR3 is TGTGCCAGCTCTCCGGACAGGGGGCAAGAGACCCAGTACTTC.

This chain uses TRBV28 with TRBJ2-7; 9 nucleotides line up with TRBD2. This CDR3 has 14 residues. The ends lost 2 bases at V and 4 bases at J; junction bases unmatched: 3. Germline V gene lookup returns CDR1 MDHEN and CDR2 SYDVKM. CDR3 nucleotides: TGTGCCAGCAGTTTACGGCGGGAGGGGTACGAGCAGTACTTC. It encodes CASSLRREGYEQYF.

The rearrangement joins TRBV5-1 to TRBJ2-1, with a possible D match to TRBD2 (5 bases). In germline, CDR1 is SGHRS, CDR2 YFSETQ. This CDR3 has 17 residues. V shed 4 bases and J shed 6 bases, with 23 bases lying between them. The DNA of the CDR3 is TGCGCCAGCAGCCAACCTGAAAAGGACCCGGAGGCCAATGAGCAGTTCTTC. Translating gives CASSQPEKDPEANEQFF.

This clone was recorded once. The chain uses TRBV2 and TRBJ2-2; a possible D gene is TRBD2 (5 bases). V lost 8 bases, J lost 5 bases, and 6 bases lay in between. CDR3 size: 11 residues. Germline V gene lookup returns CDR1 SNHLY and CDR2 FYNNEI. The CDR3 sequence: CASRETGELFF. CDR3 bases: TGTGCCAGCCGGGAAACCGGGGAGCTGTTTTTT.

The sample holds one count of this clone. V usage is TRBV5-1 and J usage is TRBJ1-1; the match to TRBD1 covers 11 bases. The CDR3 is 14 amino acids. CDR1 and CDR2 from the germline V gene are SGHRS and YFSETQ. J lost 4 bases, V lost 4 bases, and 3 bases had no gene match. CDR3 bases: TGCGCCAGCAGCGCCGGGACAGGGGGCACTGAAGCTTTCTTT. This sequence encodes CASSAGTGGTEAFF.

CDR3 residues: CASSFAATGGPGELFF. The CDR3 nucleotides are TGTGCCAGCTCTTTCGCCGCGACAGGGGGGCCCGGGGAGCTGTTTTTT. V is TRBV18 and J is TRBJ2-2, with 9 bases matching TRBD1. Germline V gene data show CDR1 as KGHSH and CDR2 as LQKENI. The CDR3 consists of 16 residues. The ends lost 6 bases at V and 6 bases at J; junction bases unmatched: 11.

The gene calls are TRBV7-7 and TRBJ2-7, with 8 bases aligning to TRBD1. There are 14 residues in the CDR3. Germline V CDR1 and CDR2: SSHAT, FNYEAQ (reference sequence). The V gene end was trimmed by 1 base and the J gene end by 3 bases; junction bases not matched to a gene: 2. The CDR3 protein is CASSLGTGNYEQYF. CDR3 nucleotides: TGTGCCAGCAGCTTAGGGACAGGGAACTACGAGCAGTACTTC.

This clone was recorded once. The chain is built from TRBV5-4 and TRBJ1-2; 8 bases agree with TRBD1. With V trimmed by 0 bases and J by 4 bases, 2 bases remained unmatched. Germline-derived CDR1 and CDR2 are SGHNT and YYREEE (reference sequence). This CDR3 contains 14 residues. CDR3 amino acids: CASSLDQGAYGYTF. The CDR3, as DNA: TGTGCCAGCAGCTTGGACCAGGGGGCCTATGGCTACACCTTC.

Here the CDR3 DNA reads TGCGCCAGCAGCTTGGCCGTCACGGTCCACAATGAGCAGTTCTTC. It yields the protein CASSLAVTVHNEQFF. The rearrangement uses TRBV5-1 and TRBJ2-1; no firm D call. The germline V and J ends were trimmed by 0 bases and 5 bases, with 12 bases remaining between them. The CDR3 length is 15 residues. Germline loops: CDR1 SGHRS, CDR2 YFSETQ.

The V call is TRBV7-3, the J call TRBJ2-3, with 9 bases lining up with TRBD2. V lost 5 bases to trimming and J lost 2 bases; unmatched junction nucleotides: 5. Looked up from germline, CDR1 is SGHTA and CDR2 is FQGTGA. This CDR3 is 15 amino acids long. CDR3 residues: CASSLQRGDTDTQYF. As DNA, the CDR3 is TGTGCCAGCAGCCTTCAGCGGGGGGACACAGATACGCAGTATTTT.